The 4 T cell receptor beta chains presented below share a single source sample, sequenced in a study of T-cell memory formation after mild COVID-19. TCRdb independently ran MiXCR on the 5' RACE reads; one entry per CDR3 protein. The sample holds hundreds of thousands of distinct CDR3 sequences, approximately 18% seen once. Sequences were obtained from PBMCs or a T cell subset sorted from them (not recorded which). The receptor source for this set is an adult woman who had mild COVID-19 (a few samples of this study predate the infection). Cell type and time point are not known.

The chain employs TRBV29-1 and TRBJ1-1; no clear D gene. The V end lost 3 bases, the J end lost 7 bases, and 12 bases lay between the germline ends. The CDR3 contains 12 residues. Germline V gives CDR1 SQVTM, CDR2 ANQGSEA. The CDR3 sequence: CSVDRESSEAFF. The CDR3 DNA sequence: TGCAGCGTTGATCGGGAGAGCAGTGAAGCTTTCTTT.

The chain recombines TRBV20-1 with TRBJ2-7; the match to TRBD2 covers 8 bases. Germline V CDR1 and CDR2: DFQATT, SNEGSKA (reference sequence). This CDR3 spans 15 amino acids. Unmatched junction bases numbered 9, after V lost 1 base and J lost 4 bases. The CDR3 DNA sequence: TGCAGTGCTAGAGGGCCGGGACTAGTCCTATACGAGCAGTACTTC. Its translation is CSARGPGLVLYEQYF.

CDR3 coding DNA: TGTGCCAGCAGCTTAGAAACAGGCCCATACGGAGCTTTCTTT. Its translation is CASSLETGPYGAFF. This chain joins TRBV7-9 and TRBJ1-1, with D perhaps matching TRBD1 (5 bases). This CDR3 is 14 amino acids long. V dropped 1 base and J dropped 10 bases, with 16 bases sitting between them. Germline V lookup: CDR1 SEHNR, CDR2 FQNEAQ (reference sequence).

This clonotype has only a few counts. V gene TRBV5-1 combines with J gene TRBJ2-7; D is unresolved. From germline, CDR1 is SGHRS and CDR2 YFSETQ. CDR3 length equals 14 residues. V was shortened by 1 base and J by 2 bases, with 10 bases between the two germline ends. The CDR3 loop is CASSLSKVPYEQYF. CDR3 nucleotide sequence: TGCGCCAGCAGCTTGAGTAAGGTCCCCTACGAGCAGTACTTC.